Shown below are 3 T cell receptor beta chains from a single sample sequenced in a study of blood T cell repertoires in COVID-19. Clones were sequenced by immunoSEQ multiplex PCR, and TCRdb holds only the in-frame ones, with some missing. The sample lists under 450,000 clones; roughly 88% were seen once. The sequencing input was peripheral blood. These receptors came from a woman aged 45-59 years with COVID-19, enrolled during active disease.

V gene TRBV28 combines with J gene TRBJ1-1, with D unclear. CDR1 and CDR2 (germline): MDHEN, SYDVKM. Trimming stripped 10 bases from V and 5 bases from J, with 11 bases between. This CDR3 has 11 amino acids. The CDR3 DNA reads TGTGCCACCATAACCGCGACTGAAGCTTTCTTT. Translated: CATITATEAFF.

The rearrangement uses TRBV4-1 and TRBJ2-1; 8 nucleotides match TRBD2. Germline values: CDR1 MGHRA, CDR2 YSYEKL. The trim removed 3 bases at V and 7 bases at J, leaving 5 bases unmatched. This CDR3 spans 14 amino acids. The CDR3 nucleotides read TGCGCCAGCAGCCAGATAGCGGGGAGAAATGAGCAGTTCTTC. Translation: CASSQIAGRNEQFF.

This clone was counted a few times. The CDR3 is CASSWSDHGGYTF. The CDR3 region has the DNA TGCGCCAGCAGCTGGTCCGACCACGGGGGCTACACCTTC. V and J are TRBV5-1 and TRBJ1-2; no clear D gene. The germline V gene encodes CDR1 SGHRS and CDR2 YFSETQ. The V end lost 3 bases, the J end lost 8 bases, and 14 bases lay between the germline ends. The CDR3 loop spans 13 amino acids.